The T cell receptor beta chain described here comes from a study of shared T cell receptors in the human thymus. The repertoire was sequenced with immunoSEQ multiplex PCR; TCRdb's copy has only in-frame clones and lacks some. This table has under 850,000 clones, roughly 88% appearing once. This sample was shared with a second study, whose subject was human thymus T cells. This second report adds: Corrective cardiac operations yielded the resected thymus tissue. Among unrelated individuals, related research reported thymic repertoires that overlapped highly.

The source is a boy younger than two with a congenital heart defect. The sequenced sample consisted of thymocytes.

Here the CDR3 reads CASSLAGGSRTGELFF. CDR3 coding DNA: TGCGCCAGCAGCTTGGCCGGCGGGAGTCGAACCGGGGAGCTGTTTTTT. This chain links TRBV5-1 with TRBJ2-2, with 7 positions matching TRBD2. CDR1 SGHRS and CDR2 YFSETQ come from the germline V gene. V shed 0 bases and J 5 bases; nucleotides not matched to a gene: 7. The CDR3 covers 16 residues.